A single sample is the source of the 32 T cell receptor beta chains below, sequenced in a study of shared clonotypes between healthy human individuals. Generated by immunoSEQ multiplex PCR, the TCRdb table keeps only in-frame clones and is missing some. The top ten hold about 0.41% of the sample, which has approximately 2.3 million clones, about 92% seen once. Material: naive CD4+ T cells from PBMCs. This sample's subset: CD45RA+ positively selected. Receptors were obtained from a man between 18 and 35 years old in good health. Some clones in this sample may be carry-over from other donors' samples.

The V gene is TRBV2, the J gene TRBJ1-5; D is ambiguous. The V gene's germline CDR1 is SNHLY and CDR2 FYNNEI. CDR3 length: 18 residues. V was clipped by 5 bases and J by 5 bases, with 25 bases between them. As DNA, the CDR3 is TGTGCCAGCAGTTCGCGGTCGATCTCCCTAAGTTTGTATCAGCCCCAGCATTTT. As protein: CASSSRSISLSLYQPQHF.

This clone was counted a single time. This sequence joins TRBV7-9 and TRBJ2-3; D unclear. The CDR3 runs to 10 residues. Trimming removed 4 bases at V and 8 bases at J, with 4 bases between. CDR1 is SEHNR, CDR2 FQNEAQ, per germline (reference sequence). CDR3 bases: TGTGCCAGCAGCTCAGCTACGCAGTATTTT. It encodes CASSSATQYF.

The chain has TRBV27 and TRBJ1-2; no definite D call. In germline, CDR1 is MNHEY, CDR2 SMNVEV (reference sequence). CDR3 length: 15 amino acids. The V gene lost 5 bases and the J gene lost 3 bases, with 16 bases spanning the gap. CDR3 sequence reads: CASSQDPPDDYGYTF. CDR3 coding DNA: TGTGCCAGCAGTCAAGATCCCCCTGATGACTATGGCTACACCTTC.

This chain links TRBV9 with TRBJ2-1; 7 bases align to TRBD2. Germline lookup yields CDR1 SGDLS and CDR2 YYNGEE. The CDR3 is 17 amino acids. V shed 3 bases, J shed 4 bases, and the junction held 13 bases outside the gene matches. CDR3 sequence: CASSARASGVIYNEQFF. The CDR3 bases are TGTGCCAGCAGCGCGAGGGCTAGCGGAGTCATATACAATGAGCAGTTCTTC.

The chain combines TRBV2 with TRBJ2-5, with D perhaps TRBD1 or TRBD2 (5 bases each). The CDR3 is made up of 12 amino acids. V was cut by 3 bases and J by 9 bases, with 11 bases left in between. Germline CDR1 and CDR2: SNHLY and FYNNEI. As DNA, the CDR3 is TGTGCCAGCAGTGATCGGGACGGGGCCCAGTACTTC. This codes for CASSDRDGAQYF.

The genes are TRBV7-9 and TRBJ2-7; unclear D gene. This CDR3 has 12 residues. The V gene's germline CDR1 is SEHNR and CDR2 FQNEAQ (reference sequence). V gave up 6 bases and J gave up 3 bases, with 9 bases separating them. CDR3 residues: CASSPARYEQYF. The CDR3 DNA reads as TGTGCCAGCAGTCCCGCCCGCTACGAGCAGTACTTC.

The rearrangement uses TRBV7-9 and TRBJ2-7; no firm D call. The germline V gene encodes CDR1 SEHNR and CDR2 FQNEAQ (reference sequence). With 3 bases removed from V and 7 bases from J, the gap between germline ends came to 10 bases. CDR3 length: 12 amino acids. The CDR3 bases are TGTGCCAGCAGCTTCGGATTTTCGGAGCAGTACTTC. Translation: CASSFGFSEQYF.

The V and J genes are TRBV5-1 and TRBJ2-3, with D hard to call. CDR1 is SGHRS, CDR2 YFSETQ, per germline. The germline V and J ends were trimmed by 3 bases and 2 bases, with 10 bases remaining between them. CDR3 length: 14 residues. CDR3 amino acids: CASSWPDPTDTQYF. CDR3 DNA sequence: TGCGCCAGCAGCTGGCCGGATCCCACAGATACGCAGTATTTT.

The chain has TRBV28 and TRBJ1-1; 7 nucleotides match TRBD1. Germline CDR1 reads MDHEN; CDR2 reads SYDVKM. V lost 7 bases and J lost 6; bases outside the gene matches: 14. The CDR3 contains 15 residues. The CDR3: CASNPPATGLAEAFF. CDR3 nucleotide sequence: TGTGCCAGCAACCCCCCTGCGACAGGGCTTGCTGAAGCTTTCTTT.

Only one count was recorded for this clone. The CDR3 protein is CASTWRQGGSYEQYF. The CDR3 nucleotides read TGTGCCAGCACCTGGAGACAGGGTGGGTCCTACGAGCAGTACTTC. This chain joins TRBV28 and TRBJ2-7; 7 bases are shared with TRBD1. The V gene's germline CDR1 is MDHEN and CDR2 SYDVKM. V lost 7 bases and J lost 1; bases outside the gene matches: 10. The CDR3 totals 15 residues.

The chain joins TRBV6-5 to TRBJ2-7; D might be TRBD1 (6 bases). The CDR3 runs 13 residues. The germline gives CDR1 MNHEY, CDR2 SVGAGI. The V end lost 4 bases, the J end lost 1 base, and 8 bases lay between the germline ends. The DNA of the CDR3 is TGTGCCAGCAGTTGGACAGAATCCTACGAGCAGTACTTC. Its translation: CASSWTESYEQYF.

The chain couples TRBV7-3 to TRBJ2-6; D is possibly TRBD1 (6 bases). The CDR3 loop spans 16 amino acids. V was cut by 10 bases and J by 0 bases, with 16 bases left in between. CDR1 and CDR2 from the germline V gene are SGHTA and FQGTGA. CDR3 sequence: CAKYRESLSGANVLTF. The CDR3 DNA is TGTGCCAAATACAGGGAGTCCCTCTCTGGGGCCAACGTCCTGACTTTC. The variable domain in full, completed from reference TRBV7-3 and TRBJ2-6, reads GAGVSQTPSNKVTEKGKYVELRCDPISGHTALYWYRQSLGQGPEFLIYFQGTGAADDSGLPNDRFFAVRPEGSVSTLKIQRTERGDSAVYLCAKYRESLSGANVLTFGAGSRLTVL.

The CDR3 DNA reads as TGTGCCAGCAGGGTTGCGGGTCAGCCCCAGCATTTT. Translation gives CASRVAGQPQHF. J is TRBJ1-5 and V is TRBV28; no clear D gene. The CDR3 sequence is 12 residues long. The ends were cut back, 6 bases at V and 6 bases at J, with 9 bases in the middle. The V gene's germline CDR1 is MDHEN and CDR2 SYDVKM.

The CDR3 spells CASSHTYQNTEAFF. CDR3 nucleotide sequence: TGTGCCAGCAGCCATACCTACCAGAACACTGAAGCTTTCTTT. The rearrangement links TRBV14 to TRBJ1-1; the D is unclear. The germline gives CDR1 SGHDN, CDR2 FVKESK. This CDR3 has 14 residues. V lost 3 bases to trimming and J lost 1 base, with 9 bases between them.

As concerns this clone: The identical CDR3 is also encoded by other nucleotide sequences in the sample. This chain uses TRBV28 with TRBJ2-1, with TRBD2 matching 11 bases. Germline assignment: CDR1 MDHEN and CDR2 SYDVKM. The CDR3 is made up of 15 amino acids. The V and J ends lost 6 bases and 4 bases, in that order; junction bases with no gene match: 5. The CDR3 loop reads CASRPGLAGYNEQFF. The CDR3 bases are TGTGCCAGCAGACCAGGACTAGCGGGTTACAATGAGCAGTTCTTC.

The rearrangement joins TRBV2 to TRBJ1-5; 7 bases are shared with TRBD1. The germline CDR1 and CDR2 sequences are SNHLY and FYNNEI. CDR3 length: 13 amino acids. V lost 3 bases and J lost 7; bases outside the gene matches: 3. The CDR3 bases are TGTGCCAGCAGTGACCCAGGGGGGCAGCCCCAGCATTTT. This gives the protein CASSDPGGQPQHF. The complete variable domain, with remaining parts taken from reference TRBV2 and TRBJ1-5, reads EPEVTQTPSHQVTQMGQEVILRCVPISNHLYFYWYRQILGQKVEFLVSFYNNEISEKSEIFDDQFSVERPDGSNFTLKIRSTKLEDSAMYFCASSDPGGQPQHFGDGTRLSIL.

This chain connects TRBV10-3 to TRBJ2-5; the D gene is possibly TRBD1 (7 bases). Germline V gene sequence: CDR1 ENHRY, CDR2 SYGVKD. V lost 8 bases to trimming and J lost 5 bases, with 18 bases between them. The CDR3 is made up of 14 amino acids. The CDR3 reads CAIRDRVEGETQYF. Written as DNA, the CDR3 is TGTGCCATCCGAGACAGGGTGGAGGGGGAGACCCAGTACTTC.

Comment on this clone: At the DNA level, this CDR3 is encoded by other sequences in the same sample as well. This sequence joins TRBV29-1 and TRBJ2-1; tentatively, D is TRBD1 (6 bases). Germline lookup yields CDR1 SQVTM and CDR2 ANQGSEA. The CDR3 runs to 18 residues. The V gene lost 4 bases and the J gene lost 0 bases, with 22 bases spanning the gap. The CDR3 DNA reads as TGCAGCGTTGCCCGTACAGGGTCCGGAGTTGGCTCCTACAATGAGCAGTTCTTC. It encodes CSVARTGSGVGSYNEQFF.

This chain uses TRBV2 with TRBJ1-3; TRBD1 agrees at 11 bases. The CDR3 contains 15 residues. The trim removed 2 bases at V and 9 bases at J, leaving 6 bases unmatched. In germline, CDR1 is SNHLY, CDR2 FYNNEI. This CDR3 is CASSERGQGVGTIYF. The CDR3 DNA reads TGTGCCAGCAGTGAACGGGGACAGGGGGTTGGCACCATATATTTT.

V is TRBV11-2 and J is TRBJ2-3; D is possibly TRBD1 or TRBD2 (5 bases each). The CDR3 totals 15 residues. CDR1 is SGHAT and CDR2 is FQNNGV in the germline V gene. V gave up 3 bases and J gave up 8 bases, with 18 bases separating them. The CDR3 is CASSFGIEGWGTQYF. In DNA form, the CDR3 reads TGTGCCAGCAGCTTTGGTATTGAGGGGTGGGGTACGCAGTATTTT.

The V call is TRBV29-1, the J call TRBJ2-7; 7 bases match TRBD1. The CDR3 runs 14 residues. V lost 0 bases and J lost 3; bases outside the gene matches: 5. Per the germline V gene, CDR1 is SQVTM and CDR2 is ANQGSEA. The CDR3 bases are TGCAGCGTTGAAGAAGTCTCAGGGGGCTACGAGCAGTACTTC. It encodes CSVEEVSGGYEQYF.

The DNA of the CDR3 is TGCAGCGTTGAAGATAGTCAGCGCTGGGAGCAGTTCTTC. This gives the protein CSVEDSQRWEQFF. This chain links TRBV29-1 with TRBJ2-1; D unresolved. Trimming pared 0 bases from V and 10 bases from J, leaving 13 bases between. The CDR3 extends over 13 amino acids. From germline, CDR1 is SQVTM and CDR2 ANQGSEA.

This clone occurred once. The chain recombines TRBV28 with TRBJ2-3, with D possibly being TRBD1 or TRBD2 (5 bases each). The germline V gene has CDR1 MDHEN and CDR2 SYDVKM. The V and J ends lost 5 bases and 1 base respectively, with 10 bases between them. The CDR3 loop spans 14 amino acids. The DNA of the CDR3 is TGTGCCAGCAGTCGGGACCGGGGCACAGATACGCAGTATTTT. This gives the protein CASSRDRGTDTQYF.

The CDR3 DNA sequence: TGTGCCAGCTCACTCGGACAGGGGGCCGCTGAAGCTTTCTTT. Translated, it gives CASSLGQGAAEAFF. J is TRBJ1-1 and V is TRBV18, with 11 nucleotides matching TRBD1. The CDR3 is 14 residues long. Germline values: CDR1 KGHSH, CDR2 LQKENI. V gave up 4 bases and J gave up 6 bases; unmatched junction bases: 4.

This chain uses TRBV5-6 with TRBJ2-7; a weak D match, TRBD1 (6 bases). The germline gives CDR1 SGHDT, CDR2 YYEEEE. V shed 0 bases and J shed 6 bases, with 16 bases lying between them. CDR3 length equals 15 residues. The CDR3, as DNA: TGTGCCAGCAGCTTGGACCCAGGGGAATCGAGCGAGCAGTACTTC. Protein sequence: CASSLDPGESSEQYF.

The rearrangement joins TRBV28 to TRBJ2-2; D not resolved. The CDR3 extends over 16 amino acids. From germline, CDR1 is MDHEN and CDR2 SYDVKM. Trimming removed 3 bases at V and 0 bases at J, with 11 bases between. The CDR3 loop reads CASSFRQFANTGELFF. CDR3 coding DNA: TGTGCCAGCAGTTTCCGGCAATTCGCGAACACCGGGGAGCTGTTTTTT.

The V gene is TRBV15, the J gene TRBJ2-2, with TRBD1 identical over 8 bases. V was pared by 7 bases and J by 5 bases, with 6 bases of the junction left unmatched. The CDR3 spans 14 residues. Germline CDR1 reads LNHNV; CDR2 reads YYDKDF (reference sequence). The CDR3 DNA reads TGTGCCACCAACCTTAACAGGGGGACCGGGGAGCTGTTTTTT. Translated: CATNLNRGTGELFF.

This chain links TRBV5-1 with TRBJ2-3; 8 bases map to TRBD2. The junction had 1 base not matched to a gene; V was cut back by 0 bases and J by 4 bases. CDR3 size: 14 residues. Germline CDR1 reads SGHRS; CDR2 reads YFSETQ. The CDR3, as DNA: TGCGCCAGCAGCTTGGACGGGAGGGCAGATACGCAGTATTTT. Encoded protein: CASSLDGRADTQYF.

The J gene is TRBJ1-1, the V gene TRBV5-4; the D gene is possibly TRBD1 (5 bases). The ends were cut back, 0 bases at V and 4 bases at J, with 13 bases in the middle. Germline V gene data show CDR1 as SGHNT and CDR2 as YYREEE (reference sequence). The CDR3 has 15 residues. The CDR3 protein is CASSLAQGVGTEAFF. CDR3 DNA: TGTGCCAGCAGCTTGGCCCAAGGGGTCGGCACTGAAGCTTTCTTT. The full variable domain, rest sourced from reference TRBV5-4 and TRBJ1-1, is ETGVTQSPTHLIKTRGQQVTLRCSSQSGHNTVSWYQQALGQGPQFIFQYYREEENGRGNFPPRFSGLQFPNYSSELNVNALELDDSALYLCASSLAQGVGTEAFFGQGTRLTVV.

The chain is built from TRBV11-2 and TRBJ2-1; D is unclear. There are 14 residues in the CDR3. V shed 1 base and J shed 7 bases, with 11 bases lying between them. CDR1 and CDR2 from the germline V gene are SGHAT and FQNNGV. CDR3 loop: CASSLGSRGNEQFF. As DNA, the CDR3 is TGTGCCAGCAGCTTAGGGTCCCGTGGAAATGAGCAGTTCTTC.

The rearrangement links TRBV25-1 to TRBJ2-5, with unresolved D. This CDR3 contains 15 residues. Germline CDR1 and CDR2: MGHDK and SYGVNS. V was shortened by 2 bases and J by 5 bases, with 15 bases between the two germline ends. CDR3 loop: CASSEAHRNWETQYF. The CDR3 DNA reads TGTGCCAGCAGTGAAGCCCACCGTAATTGGGAGACCCAGTACTTC.

The V and J genes are TRBV11-3 and TRBJ2-3; D is perhaps TRBD1 or TRBD2 (6 bases each). CDR3 length: 15 amino acids. Germline V gene lookup returns CDR1 SGHNT and CDR2 YENEEA. V lost 4 bases and J 6 bases, leaving 17 bases between the germline ends. The CDR3 loop is CASSSGGVAPDTQYF. The CDR3 DNA reads as TGTGCCAGCAGCTCCGGGGGCGTCGCGCCGGATACGCAGTATTTT.